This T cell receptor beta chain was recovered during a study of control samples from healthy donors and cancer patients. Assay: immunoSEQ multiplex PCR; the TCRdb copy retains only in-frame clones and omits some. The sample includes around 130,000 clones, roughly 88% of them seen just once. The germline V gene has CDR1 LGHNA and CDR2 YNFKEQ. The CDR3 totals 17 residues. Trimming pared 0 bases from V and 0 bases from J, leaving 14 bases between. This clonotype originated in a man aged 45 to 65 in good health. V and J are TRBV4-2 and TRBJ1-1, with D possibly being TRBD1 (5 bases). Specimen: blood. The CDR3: CASSQDLGAQMNTEAFF. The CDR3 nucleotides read TGTGCCAGCAGCCAAGATCTTGGGGCCCAGATGAACACTGAAGCTTTCTTT.